What follows is one T cell receptor beta chain and its context. This specimen comes from a study of blood T cell repertoires in COVID-19. Study context: Samples of COVID-19 (acute and convalescent) were obtained from the United States, Italy and Spain.

This CDR3 spans 16 amino acids. The germline gives CDR1 SGHDT, CDR2 YYEEEE. Unmatched junction bases numbered 8, after V lost 5 bases and J lost 5 bases. TCRdb's copy holds only in-frame clones and misses some; the assay was immunoSEQ multiplex PCR. Of about 140,000 clones in the sample, about nine tenths are singletons; the top ten hold over 0.8%. J is TRBJ2-3 and V is TRBV5-6; TRBD2 aligns across 13 bases. The source is a woman in her fifties or sixties with acute or convalescent COVID-19. Sequenced material: peripheral blood. This CDR3 reads CASRSGTSGKVDTQYF. The CDR3 DNA is TGTGCCAGCAGGAGCGGGACTAGCGGGAAGGTAGATACGCAGTATTTT.